The subject of this entry is one T cell receptor beta chain. What it binds is not known. Germline CDR1 GTSNPN, CDR2 SVGIG (reference sequence). The CDR3 runs 15 residues. V lost 8 bases and J lost 0; bases outside the gene matches: 5. This sample was taken from a study of cytomegalovirus exposure and HLA in healthy donors. Study results and limitations: The investigators catalogued 150 or so TCR beta chains as cytomegalovirus-associated. For most TCR sequences rarity was the rule, although some public TCRs occurred in many donors.

Primers included in the PCR were 60 Vbeta and 13 Jbeta primers. Clones were sequenced by immunoSEQ multiplex PCR, and TCRdb holds only the in-frame ones, with some missing. The sample has about 36,000 clones; around 49% are singletons. The sample was PBMCs. The receptor was isolated from a woman aged 40 to 50 in good health and CMV-seropositive. V usage is TRBV30 and J usage is TRBJ2-2, with 11 bases that match TRBD2. CDR3 coding DNA: TGTGCCACGCTAGCGGGGGGCGCGAACACCGGGGAGCTGTTTTTT. It specifies CATLAGGANTGELFF.